The clone carrying this T cell receptor (beta chain) was detected only a few times. Its antigen remains unidentified. The assay was immunoSEQ multiplex PCR, and TCRdb's table has in-frame clones only and misses some. The table records about 350,000 clones, more than 85% of them present only once. This CDR3 spans 16 amino acids. The germline V gene encodes CDR1 LNHNV and CDR2 YYDKDF (reference sequence). Trimming at V came to 1 base and at J to 11 bases, leaving 14 bases not matched to a gene. Treatment defined: over 15 received Ad26.COV2.S at low or high dose, single or two shots; 5 received placebo; per-sample allocation not given. At day 63 after the first vaccine or placebo injection, samples were drawn. This entry comes from a study of Ad26.COV2.S vaccination and SARS-CoV-2 variants. Study-level points and caveats: Placebo recipients showed lower spike-specific TCR breadth than vaccinees. Assessments of TCR breadth and depth may have underestimated the total T cell responses.

The sequence came from a person aged 18-65 years who received the Ad26.COV2.S COVID-19 vaccine or a placebo. This chain uses TRBV15 with TRBJ1-5; 7 nucleotides match TRBD1. Specimen: peripheral blood, collected in a trial of Ad26.COV2.S vaccine versus placebo. In DNA, the CDR3 is TGTGCCACCAGCAGAGTGGGGCGACAGGGAGGGCTCGCCCAGCATTTT. This encodes CATSRVGRQGGLAQHF.